The 23 T cell receptor beta chains listed next were all sequenced from one sample in a study of T-cell reconstitution after alpha-beta-depleted transplantation in children. This sample's TCRbeta library carried unique molecular identifier barcodes. MiXCR, applied by TCRdb to the PCR reads, yields one record per CDR3 protein. The repertoire holds 670,000 or so distinct CDR3 sequences, with around 13% as singletons. The sample here was PBMCs, taken before TCRalphabeta/CD19-depleted stem cell transplant. The receptors here all came from a girl aged 2 to 10 with congenital amegakaryocytic thrombocytopenia, due to receive a stem cell transplant.

The rearrangement joins TRBV4-1 to TRBJ2-5; weak D call: TRBD1 (6 bases). CDR3 length: 16 residues. The ends were cut back, 5 bases at V and 2 bases at J, with 18 bases in the middle. The germline V gene encodes CDR1 MGHRA and CDR2 YSYEKL. CDR3 sequence (DNA): TGCGCCAGCAGCAAAACTTTACCACAGGGACAAGAGACCCAGTACTTC. Its translation is CASSKTLPQGQETQYF.

The chain employs TRBV20-1 and TRBJ2-3; 16 positions agree with TRBD2. Germline-derived CDR1 and CDR2 are DFQATT and SNEGSKA (reference sequence). The CDR3 runs 13 residues. Here the CDR3 reads CSSPGLAGGPPYF. DNA of the CDR3: TGCAGCAGCCCGGGACTAGCGGGAGGGCCTCCGTATTTT.

The sample holds a few counts of this clonotype. This chain uses TRBV9 with TRBJ2-1, with D maybe TRBD2 (6 bases). Trimming took off 0 bases at V and 0 bases at J, with 10 bases between the two ends. The CDR3 has 16 amino acids. The germline V gene encodes CDR1 SGDLS and CDR2 YYNGEE. CDR3 sequence: CASSVGGRNSYNEQFF. CDR3 sequence (DNA): TGTGCCAGCAGCGTAGGGGGGAGGAACTCCTACAATGAGCAGTTCTTC.

This rearrangement joins TRBV6-2 or TRBV6-3 to TRBJ2-2, with 8 bases that match TRBD1. The CDR3 totals 11 residues. V was clipped by 8 bases and J by 8 bases; unmatched bases: 1. Per germline, CDR1 MNHEY and CDR2 SVGEGT. The CDR3 sequence is CASDRGGELFF. The CDR3 DNA is TGTGCCAGCGACAGGGGAGGGGAGCTGTTTTTT.

The rearrangement uses TRBV29-1 and TRBJ2-7; D may be TRBD1 (6 bases). The CDR3 totals 13 residues. Germline values: CDR1 SQVTM, CDR2 ANQGSEA. Trimming took 3 bases from V and 5 from J, leaving 14 bases between them. The chain's CDR3 is CSVDLQGSDEQYF. In nucleotides, the CDR3 is TGCAGCGTTGATCTACAGGGTAGCGACGAGCAGTACTTC.

This clonotype was observed at least ten times. The chain uses TRBV5-1 and TRBJ2-5; D gene ambiguous. The germline gives CDR1 SGHRS, CDR2 YFSETQ. This CDR3 contains 13 residues. V lost 2 bases and J lost 2, with 7 bases in between. In DNA form, the CDR3 reads TGCGCCAGCAGCTTACAGAGGCAAGAGACCCAGTACTTC. This sequence encodes CASSLQRQETQYF.

This clonotype was recorded at least ten times. J is TRBJ2-7 and V is TRBV5-5; D is ambiguous. V lost 1 base and J 5 bases, leaving 4 bases between the germline ends. The V gene's germline CDR1 is SGHKS and CDR2 YYEKEE (reference sequence). The CDR3 loop spans 11 amino acids. CDR3 sequence (DNA): TGTGCCAGCAGCTTGTTGAACGAGCAGTACTTC. Its protein is CASSLLNEQYF. Full variable domain (remainder filled in from reference TRBV5-5 and TRBJ2-7): DAGVTQSPTHLIKTRGQQVTLRCSPISGHKSVSWYQQVLGQGPQFIFQYYEKEERGRGNFPDRFSARQFPNYSSELNVNALLLGDSALYLCASSLLNEQYFGPGTRLTVT.

In its sample, this clonotype was seen many times. The chain is built from TRBV24-1 and TRBJ2-7, with D maybe TRBD2 (6 bases). The V gene's germline CDR1 is KGHDR and CDR2 SFDVKD. The CDR3 contains 16 residues. The V and J ends lost 4 bases and 2 bases respectively, with 17 bases between them. Here the CDR3 DNA reads TGTGCCACCAGTGAGGGGGGTCAGAACCACCCCTACGAGCAGTACTTC. Amino acid sequence: CATSEGGQNHPYEQYF.

This clonotype has at least ten counts. The chain combines TRBV12-3 or TRBV12-4 with TRBJ1-5; D remains ambiguous. V was trimmed by 7 bases and J by 9 bases, leaving 7 bases between them. The CDR3 has 10 residues. CDR3 sequence (DNA): TGTGCCAGCAATCTCGGGCCCCAGCATTTT. As protein: CASNLGPQHF.

There are a few counts of this clonotype. CDR3 nucleotide sequence: TGCGCCAGCAGCGAAACACGGACCGCCTACGAGCAGTACTTC. This encodes CASSETRTAYEQYF. J is TRBJ2-7 and V is TRBV5-1; no firm D call. Germline V gives CDR1 SGHRS, CDR2 YFSETQ. CDR3 length: 14 amino acids. The V end lost 4 bases, the J end lost 2 bases, and 13 bases lay between the germline ends. The entire variable domain, with the rest obtained from reference TRBV5-1 and TRBJ2-7, is as follows: KAGVTQTPRYLIKTRGQQVTLSCSPISGHRSVSWYQQTPGQGLQFLFEYFSETQRNKGNFPGRFSGRQFSNSRSEMNVSTLELGDSALYLCASSETRTAYEQYFGPGTRLTVT.

This clonotype has a handful of counts. This sequence joins TRBV27 and TRBJ1-5; 7 bases agree with TRBD1. From germline, CDR1 is MNHEY and CDR2 SMNVEV (reference sequence). The CDR3 is made up of 18 amino acids. V was pared by 0 bases and J by 4 bases, with 12 bases of the junction left unmatched. Here the CDR3 DNA reads TGTGCCAGCAGTTTATCGAAGATAGGCCGGGACAGAAATCAGCCCCAGCATTTT. Its translation: CASSLSKIGRDRNQPQHF.

This clonotype was counted at least ten times. The chain recombines TRBV12-3 or TRBV12-4 with TRBJ2-1; 10 bases align to TRBD2. CDR3 length: 16 residues. V lost 4 bases, J lost 9 bases, and 12 bases stayed unmatched. CDR3 loop: CASSSQTSGLVIEQFF. For the CDR3, the DNA is TGTGCCAGCAGTTCTCAGACTAGCGGGCTAGTTATTGAGCAGTTCTTC.

This clonotype appeared many times. The chain joins TRBV6-2 or TRBV6-3 to TRBJ2-1, with 8 bases fitting TRBD2. Germline trimming cut 6 bases from V and 3 bases from J; bases unmatched to any gene: 7. Per the germline V gene, CDR1 is MNHEY and CDR2 is SVGEGT. The CDR3 is 15 amino acids. The CDR3 DNA follows: TGTGCCAGCAGGGTAGCGGGGCTATACTACAATGAGCAGTTCTTC. It codes for CASRVAGLYYNEQFF.

This rearrangement joins TRBV5-1 to TRBJ2-7; tentative D call: TRBD1 (6 bases). The CDR3 has 14 amino acids. Germline loops: CDR1 SGHRS, CDR2 YFSETQ. Trimming took off 1 base at V and 6 bases at J, with 14 bases between the two ends. DNA for the CDR3: TGCGCCAGCAGCTTGTATTTTTTAGGGGGCGAGCAGTACTTC. As protein: CASSLYFLGGEQYF.

The chain employs TRBV12-3 or TRBV12-4 and TRBJ2-6; D not resolved. CDR3 length: 16 amino acids. V shed 0 bases and J shed 3 bases, with 9 bases lying between them. The CDR3 nucleotides are TGTGCCAGCAGTTTAGCCTTCATCTTTGGGGCCAACGTCCTGACTTTC. This encodes CASSLAFIFGANVLTF.

This sequence joins TRBV9 and TRBJ2-2; no clear D. Trimming cost V 3 bases and J 8 bases, with 11 bases left between them. There are 13 residues in the CDR3. CDR1 is SGDLS, CDR2 YYNGEE, per germline. CDR3 loop: CASSAASAGELFF. Here the CDR3 DNA reads TGTGCCAGCAGCGCCGCCTCGGCTGGGGAGCTGTTTTTT.

This clonotype was counted at least ten times. The chain combines TRBV12-3 or TRBV12-4 with TRBJ2-7; tentative D call: TRBD1 (5 bases). V was trimmed by 3 bases and J by 3 bases, leaving 12 bases between them. The CDR3 spans 14 residues. CDR3 nucleotide sequence: TGTGCCAGCAGTTTTCAGGGATCGGACTACGAGCAGTACTTC. The encoded protein is CASSFQGSDYEQYF.

This clonotype was counted many times. The chain uses TRBV7-2 and TRBJ2-3; D call uncertain. CDR3 size: 14 residues. The germline V and J ends were trimmed by 1 base and 3 bases, with 8 bases remaining between them. Germline CDR1 and CDR2: SGHTA and FQGNSA. This chain's CDR3 is CASSLEPHTDTQYF. As DNA, the CDR3 is TGTGCCAGCAGCTTAGAACCCCATACAGATACGCAGTATTTT.

In its sample, this clonotype was seen a few times. In DNA form, the CDR3 reads TGCAGTGCTAGACCCGTAGGCGGTAGAGAGACCCAGTACTTC. The encoded protein is CSARPVGGRETQYF. The V call is TRBV20-1, the J call TRBJ2-5; D not certain. In germline, CDR1 is DFQATT, CDR2 SNEGSKA (reference sequence). The CDR3 runs 14 residues. Trimming pared 2 bases from V and 4 bases from J, leaving 14 bases between.

This clonotype has a count of ten or more. The chain joins TRBV7-3 to TRBJ1-3, with unresolved D. Germline assignment: CDR1 SGHTA and CDR2 FQGTGA. Trimming took 2 bases from V and 0 from J, leaving 11 bases between them. This CDR3 spans 16 amino acids. CDR3 in amino acids: CASSLEWVNSGNTIYF. CDR3 nucleotide sequence: TGTGCCAGCAGCTTAGAATGGGTAAACTCTGGAAACACCATATATTTT.

This clonotype showed up many times. The chain couples TRBV20-1 to TRBJ1-5; a possible D gene is TRBD1 (5 bases). V lost 4 bases and J lost 2, with 9 bases in between. This CDR3 has 13 residues. The germline V gene has CDR1 DFQATT and CDR2 SNEGSKA (reference sequence). CDR3 sequence reads: CSATATGNQPQHF. The CDR3 DNA sequence: TGCAGTGCTACAGCGACAGGCAATCAGCCCCAGCATTTT.

This clonotype was recorded many times. V is TRBV27 and J is TRBJ2-5; D remains ambiguous. CDR1 and CDR2 (germline): MNHEY, SMNVEV (reference sequence). V lost 0 bases to trimming and J lost 6 bases, with 8 bases between them. CDR3 size: 13 residues. The CDR3 sequence: CASSLSGYQTQYF. CDR3 sequence (DNA): TGTGCCAGCAGTTTATCAGGGTATCAGACCCAGTACTTC.

This clonotype was seen a handful of times. The CDR3 nucleotides are TGTGCCAGCACCAAGGCCCGGGCGAATGAGCAGTTCTTC. It specifies CASTKARANEQFF. The chain is built from TRBV12-3 or TRBV12-4 and TRBJ2-1; D is uncertain. The CDR3 has 13 residues. Trimming cost V 7 bases and J 7 bases, with 14 bases left between them.